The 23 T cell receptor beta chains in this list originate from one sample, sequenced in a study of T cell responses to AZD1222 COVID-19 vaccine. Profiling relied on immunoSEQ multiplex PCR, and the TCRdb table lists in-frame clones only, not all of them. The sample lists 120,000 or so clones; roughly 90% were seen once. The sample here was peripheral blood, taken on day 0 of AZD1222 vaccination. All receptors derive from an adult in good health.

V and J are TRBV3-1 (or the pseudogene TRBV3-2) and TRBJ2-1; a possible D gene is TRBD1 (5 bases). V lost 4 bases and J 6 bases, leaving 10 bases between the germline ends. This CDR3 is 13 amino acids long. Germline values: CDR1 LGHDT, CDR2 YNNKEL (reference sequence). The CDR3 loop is CASSRGHTNEQFF. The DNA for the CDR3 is TGTGCCAGCAGCCGAGGACATACCAATGAGCAGTTCTTC.

DNA for the CDR3: TGTGCCAGCAGTTCCCAGGGGCGAGGGACTGAAGCTTTCTTT. Encoded protein: CASSSQGRGTEAFF. This chain joins TRBV11-1 and TRBJ1-1; tentative D call: TRBD1 (6 bases). Trimming cost V 6 bases and J 5 bases, with 16 bases left between them. Germline V gene lookup returns CDR1 SGHAT and CDR2 FQDESV (reference sequence). The CDR3 has 14 residues. The full variable domain, its missing parts supplied by reference TRBV11-1 and TRBJ1-1, is EAEVAQSPRYKITEKSQAVAFWCDPISGHATLYWYRQILGQGPELLVQFQDESVVDDSQLPKDRFSAERLKGVDSTLKIQPAELGDSAMYLCASSSQGRGTEAFFGQGTRLTVV.

CDR3 bases: TGTGCCAGCAGCTTAGACGAAAACGGGGGCTACACCTTC. Its protein product is CASSLDENGGYTF. This rearrangement joins TRBV7-9 to TRBJ1-2; D is unresolved. Trimming pared 1 base from V and 8 bases from J, leaving 11 bases between. Germline V CDR1 and CDR2: SEHNR, FQNEAQ (reference sequence). This CDR3 is 13 amino acids long.

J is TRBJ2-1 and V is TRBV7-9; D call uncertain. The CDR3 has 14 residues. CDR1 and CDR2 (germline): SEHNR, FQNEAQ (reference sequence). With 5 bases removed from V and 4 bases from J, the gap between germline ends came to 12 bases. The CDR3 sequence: CASSDRRQYNEQFF. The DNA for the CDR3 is TGTGCCAGCAGCGACCGCAGGCAATACAATGAGCAGTTCTTC.

The CDR3 coding sequence is TGCAGTGTAGATAGAGCCTACGAGCAGTACTTC. This encodes CSVDRAYEQYF. This chain links TRBV20-1 with TRBJ2-7; no clear D. Germline CDR1 and CDR2: DFQATT and SNEGSKA (reference sequence). Trimming shortened V by 7 bases and J by 2 bases, and 9 bases separated the two germline ends. The length of the CDR3 is 11 residues.

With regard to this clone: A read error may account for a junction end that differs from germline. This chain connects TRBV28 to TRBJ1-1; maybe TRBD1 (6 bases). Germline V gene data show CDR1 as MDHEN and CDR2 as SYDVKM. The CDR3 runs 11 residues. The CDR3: CASSSGKPRGF. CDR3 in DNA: TGTGCCAGCAGTTCCGGAAAACCCAGGGGCTTT. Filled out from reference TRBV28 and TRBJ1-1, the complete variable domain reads DVKVTQSSRYLVKRTGEKVFLECVQDMDHENMFWYRQDPGLGLRLIYFSYDVKMKEKGDIPEGYSVSREKKERFSLILESASTNQTSMYLCASSSGKPRGFGQGTRLTVV.

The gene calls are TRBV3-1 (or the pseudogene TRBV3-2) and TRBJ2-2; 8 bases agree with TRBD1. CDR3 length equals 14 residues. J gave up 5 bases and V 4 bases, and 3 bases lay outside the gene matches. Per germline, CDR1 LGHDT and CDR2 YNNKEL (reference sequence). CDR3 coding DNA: TGTGCCAGCAGCCGGACAGGGCGGACCGGGGAGCTGTTTTTT. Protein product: CASSRTGRTGELFF.

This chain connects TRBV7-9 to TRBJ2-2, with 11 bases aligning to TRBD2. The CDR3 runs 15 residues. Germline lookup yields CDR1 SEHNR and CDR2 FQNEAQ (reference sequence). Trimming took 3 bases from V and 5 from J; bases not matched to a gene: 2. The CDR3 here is CASSFLAGGTGELFF. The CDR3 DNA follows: TGTGCCAGCAGCTTCTTAGCGGGAGGGACCGGGGAGCTGTTTTTT.

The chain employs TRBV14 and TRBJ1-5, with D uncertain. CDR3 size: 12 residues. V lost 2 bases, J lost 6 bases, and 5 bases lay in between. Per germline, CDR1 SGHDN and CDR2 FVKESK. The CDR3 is CASSQLLQPQHF. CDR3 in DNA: TGTGCCAGCAGCCAACTCCTTCAGCCCCAGCATTTT.

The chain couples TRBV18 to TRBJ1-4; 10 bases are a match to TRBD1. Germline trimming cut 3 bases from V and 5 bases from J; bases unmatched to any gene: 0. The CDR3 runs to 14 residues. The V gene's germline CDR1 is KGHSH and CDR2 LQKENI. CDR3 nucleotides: TGTGCCAGCTCACCGGACAGGGGGAATGAAAAACTGTTTTTT. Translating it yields CASSPDRGNEKLFF.

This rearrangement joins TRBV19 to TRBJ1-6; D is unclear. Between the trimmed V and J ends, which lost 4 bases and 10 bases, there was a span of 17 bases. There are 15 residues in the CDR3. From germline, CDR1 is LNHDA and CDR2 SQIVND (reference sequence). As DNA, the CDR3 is TGTGCCAGTAGTAGACGGCCCCCAGAGGAATCACCCCTCCACTTT. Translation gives CASSRRPPEESPLHF.

The CDR3 spells CANPGGETNYGYTF. The CDR3 DNA follows: TGTGCCAACCCCGGGGGAGAGACGAACTATGGCTACACCTTC. V usage is TRBV19 and J usage is TRBJ1-2, with TRBD1 as a possible D gene (5 bases). CDR1 and CDR2 from the germline V gene are LNHDA and SQIVND (reference sequence). V lost 10 bases and J lost 2, with 17 bases in between. The CDR3 runs to 14 residues. The full variable domain, rest sourced from reference TRBV19 and TRBJ1-2, is DGGITQSPKYLFRKEGQNVTLSCEQNLNHDAMYWYRQDPGQGLRLIYYSQIVNDFQKGDIAEGYSVSREKKESFPLTVTSAQKNPTAFYLCANPGGETNYGYTFGSGTRLTVV.

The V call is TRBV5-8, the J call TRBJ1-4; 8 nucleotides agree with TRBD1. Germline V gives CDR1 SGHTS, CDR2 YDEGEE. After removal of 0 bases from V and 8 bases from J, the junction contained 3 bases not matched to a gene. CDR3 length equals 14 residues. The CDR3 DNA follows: TGTGCCAGCAGCTTGGGGACAGGGCTCGAAAAACTGTTTTTT. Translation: CASSLGTGLEKLFF. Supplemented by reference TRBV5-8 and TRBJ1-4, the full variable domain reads EAGVTQSPTHLIKTRGQQATLRCSPISGHTSVYWYQQALGLGLQFLLWYDEGEERNRGNFPPRFSGRQFPNYSSELNVNALELEDSALYLCASSLGTGLEKLFFGSGTQLSVL.

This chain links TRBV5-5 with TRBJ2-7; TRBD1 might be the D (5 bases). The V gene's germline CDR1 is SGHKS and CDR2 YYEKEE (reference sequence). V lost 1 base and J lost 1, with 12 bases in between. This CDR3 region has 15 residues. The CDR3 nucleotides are TGTGCCAGCAGCTTGTCCGGCCACAGGTCCTACGAGCAGTACTTC. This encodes CASSLSGHRSYEQYF.

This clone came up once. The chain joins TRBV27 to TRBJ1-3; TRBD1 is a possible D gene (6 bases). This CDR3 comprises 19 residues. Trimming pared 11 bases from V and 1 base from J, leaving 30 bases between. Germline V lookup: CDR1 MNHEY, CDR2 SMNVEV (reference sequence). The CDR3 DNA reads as TGTGCCCCCGCTCGAGGGGGGGCCCAACGTACGAGGTCTGGAAACACCATATATTTT. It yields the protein CAPARGGAQRTRSGNTIYF.

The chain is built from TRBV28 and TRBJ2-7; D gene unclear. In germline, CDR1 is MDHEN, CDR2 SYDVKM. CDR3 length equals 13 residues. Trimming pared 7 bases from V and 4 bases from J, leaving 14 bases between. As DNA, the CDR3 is TGTGCCAGCACTCTTACCATAGGTTACGAGCAGTACTTC. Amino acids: CASTLTIGYEQYF.

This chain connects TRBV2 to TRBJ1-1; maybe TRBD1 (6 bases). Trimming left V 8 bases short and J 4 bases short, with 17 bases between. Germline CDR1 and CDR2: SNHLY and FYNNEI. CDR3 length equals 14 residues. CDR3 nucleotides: TGTGCCAGCCGACCCACAGGGTCGGGCACTGAAGCTTTCTTT. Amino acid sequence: CASRPTGSGTEAFF.

CDR3 sequence reads: CASSQKRLATYNEQFF. In DNA form, the CDR3 reads TGTGCCAGCAGCCAAAAGCGGCTAGCGACTTACAATGAGCAGTTCTTC. The chain employs TRBV14 and TRBJ2-1; D is perhaps TRBD2 (6 bases). V lost 2 bases and J lost 4, with 15 bases in between. The CDR3 is 16 residues long. The germline V gene encodes CDR1 SGHDN and CDR2 FVKESK.

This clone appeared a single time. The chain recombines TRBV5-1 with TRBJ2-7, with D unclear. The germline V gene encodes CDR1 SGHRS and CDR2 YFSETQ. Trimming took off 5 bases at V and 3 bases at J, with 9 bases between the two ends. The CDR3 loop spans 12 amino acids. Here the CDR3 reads CASRDPDYEQYF. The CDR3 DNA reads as TGCGCCAGCAGAGATCCAGACTACGAGCAGTACTTC.

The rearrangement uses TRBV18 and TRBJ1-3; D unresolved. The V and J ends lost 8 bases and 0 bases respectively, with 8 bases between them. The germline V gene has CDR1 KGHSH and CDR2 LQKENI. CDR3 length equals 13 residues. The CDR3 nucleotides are TGTGCCAGCGTATCCTCCTCTGGAAACACCATATATTTT. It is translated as CASVSSSGNTIYF.

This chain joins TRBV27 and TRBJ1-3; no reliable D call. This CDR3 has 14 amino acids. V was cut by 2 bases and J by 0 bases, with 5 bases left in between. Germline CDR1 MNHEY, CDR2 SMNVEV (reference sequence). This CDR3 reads CASSLRSSGNTIYF. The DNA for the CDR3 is TGTGCCAGCAGTTTACGCAGCTCTGGAAACACCATATATTTT.

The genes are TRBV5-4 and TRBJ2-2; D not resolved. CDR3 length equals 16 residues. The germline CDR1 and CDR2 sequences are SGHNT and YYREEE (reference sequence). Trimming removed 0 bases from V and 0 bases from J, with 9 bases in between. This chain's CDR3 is CASSLEGFSNTGELFF. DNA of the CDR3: TGTGCCAGCAGCTTGGAGGGATTCTCGAACACCGGGGAGCTGTTTTTT.

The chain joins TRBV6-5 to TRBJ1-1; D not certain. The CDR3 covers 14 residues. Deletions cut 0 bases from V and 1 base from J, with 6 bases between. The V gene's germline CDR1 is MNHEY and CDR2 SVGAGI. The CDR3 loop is CASSYSAGNTEAFF. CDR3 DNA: TGTGCCAGCAGTTACTCGGCCGGGAACACTGAAGCTTTCTTT.